These 12 T cell receptor beta chains were sequenced from one sample in a study of T-cell reconstitution after alpha-beta-depleted transplantation in children. Unique molecular identifiers tagged the TCRbeta library. TCRdb reprocessed the PCR reads with MiXCR, giving one entry per CDR3 protein. This table holds hundreds of thousands of distinct CDR3 sequences, around 13% found once. The sequences come from PBMCs, collected before TCRalphabeta/CD19-depleted stem cell transplant. The receptors were gathered from a girl under 10 years old with congenital amegakaryocytic thrombocytopenia, due to receive a stem cell transplant.

This chain connects TRBV7-9 to TRBJ1-4; D perhaps matches TRBD1 (5 bases). The V gene lost 4 bases and the J gene lost 7 bases, with 19 bases spanning the gap. The CDR3 is 16 residues long. Per germline, CDR1 SEHNR and CDR2 FQNEAQ (reference sequence). The CDR3 protein is CASSSWEGTRGEKLFF. The CDR3 DNA reads TGTGCCAGCAGCTCTTGGGAGGGGACTCGAGGTGAAAAACTGTTTTTT.

This clonotype occurred many times. The chain recombines TRBV5-1 with TRBJ2-5; D gene ambiguous. V lost 4 bases to trimming and J lost 1 base, with 11 bases between them. Germline V gene data show CDR1 as SGHRS and CDR2 as YFSETQ. CDR3 length: 14 residues. The CDR3: CASSTYYGQETQYF. As DNA, the CDR3 is TGCGCCAGCAGCACTTATTATGGCCAAGAGACCCAGTACTTC.

This clonotype was detected a few times. The V call is TRBV4-2, the J call TRBJ1-5; D gene ambiguous. V lost 7 bases and J lost 3, with 16 bases in between. The germline V gene encodes CDR1 LGHNA and CDR2 YNFKEQ. The CDR3 runs to 15 residues. The CDR3 here is CASTFAATTNQPQHF. For the CDR3, the DNA is TGTGCCAGCACCTTCGCGGCTACGACCAATCAGCCCCAGCATTTT.

J is TRBJ2-5 and V is TRBV20-1; 7 bases fit TRBD1. The CDR3 is 13 amino acids. Germline V gene data show CDR1 as DFQATT and CDR2 as SNEGSKA (reference sequence). The ends lost 6 bases at V and 2 bases at J; junction bases unmatched: 6. The CDR3 spells CSAQGTAQETQYF. DNA for the CDR3: TGCAGTGCACAAGGGACAGCACAAGAGACCCAGTACTTC.

A word on this clonotype: With a much larger clone just one base away, this may be a read error. The chain carries TRBV27 and TRBJ1-1; D gene unclear. This CDR3 region has 14 residues. Germline assignment: CDR1 MNHEY and CDR2 SMNVEV (reference sequence). CDR3 bases: TGTGCCTGCAGTTTATCTCGGGGGAACACTGAAGCTTTCTTT. It yields the protein CACSLSRGNTEAFF.

The chain couples TRBV7-9 to TRBJ2-3; D is possibly TRBD1 or TRBD2 (5 bases each). The CDR3 is 15 residues long. In germline, CDR1 is SEHNR, CDR2 FQNEAQ (reference sequence). Trimming took 1 base from V and 4 from J, leaving 12 bases between them. The CDR3 coding sequence is TGTGCCAGCAGCTTAGGCGGGCAGGGAGCAGATACGCAGTATTTT. Protein: CASSLGGQGADTQYF.

This clonotype was observed many times. V is TRBV5-1 and J is TRBJ2-7; D gene uncertain. Germline loops: CDR1 SGHRS, CDR2 YFSETQ. The V end was cut by 0 bases, the J end by 5 bases, with 9 bases between. The CDR3 spans 13 residues. The CDR3 sequence: CASSLGLLNEQYF. CDR3 nucleotide sequence: TGCGCCAGCAGCTTGGGGCTTCTAAACGAGCAGTACTTC.

The CDR3 coding sequence is TGTGCCACCAGCAGAGGAACTTACTCGCATCGGACCGGGGAGCTGTTTTTT. Protein product: CATSRGTYSHRTGELFF. This sequence joins TRBV15 and TRBJ2-2; D uncertain. The CDR3 contains 17 residues. The V and J ends lost 1 base and 5 bases respectively, with 17 bases between them. Germline V gives CDR1 LNHNV, CDR2 YYDKDF (reference sequence).

This clonotype was counted at least ten times. This chain connects TRBV5-8 to TRBJ2-2; D not resolved. The CDR3 covers 14 residues. V lost 0 bases to trimming and J lost 1 base, with 4 bases between them. Germline V gene data show CDR1 as SGHTS and CDR2 as YDEGEE. The CDR3 loop is CASSLDVNTGELFF. In DNA, the CDR3 is TGTGCCAGCAGCTTGGACGTGAACACCGGGGAGCTGTTTTTT.

This clonotype was detected only a few times. The CDR3 loop is CAISEPTVSPELFF. As DNA, the CDR3 is TGTGCCATCAGTGAACCAACAGTGAGCCCGGAGCTGTTTTTT. This chain uses TRBV10-3 with TRBJ2-2; D unresolved. The CDR3 has 14 residues. The V gene's germline CDR1 is ENHRY and CDR2 SYGVKD. Trimming took off 3 bases at V and 10 bases at J, with 15 bases between the two ends.

This clonotype was picked up many times. The chain employs TRBV12-3 or TRBV12-4 and TRBJ1-1; D is unclear. The CDR3 loop spans 14 amino acids. V was cut by 3 bases and J by 10 bases, with 18 bases left in between. The CDR3 DNA follows: TGTGCCAGCAGTTTTGGGAGCAACCGCTCAGGAGCTTTCTTT. Translation: CASSFGSNRSGAFF.

This clonotype came up many times. This chain uses TRBV5-1 with TRBJ2-3; D unclear. V was clipped by 0 bases and J by 2 bases, with 7 bases between them. Germline V gives CDR1 SGHRS, CDR2 YFSETQ. This CDR3 comprises 14 residues. CDR3 bases: TGCGCCAGCAGCTTGGCCCCTTTCACAGATACGCAGTATTTT. This sequence encodes CASSLAPFTDTQYF.